This T cell receptor beta chain was obtained from a study of shared clonotypes between healthy human individuals (TCRdb year 2020). A note on the overall study: A couple of women and a few men aged 18 to 49 years were included in the cohort. For each donor, three plates each were used for CD4 naive and CD4 memory, two plates were used for CD8 naive, and one plate was used for CD8 memory. To estimate repertoire size and how much clonotype sharing occurs between individuals, the study deeply sequenced the blood TCR repertoires of several healthy adults. To increase sequencing depth and limit assay-specific biases, TCR repertoire library preparation and sequencing were carried out by different laboratories using diverse techniques. Leukapheresis yielded between about 0.9 and 9.5 billion PBMCs per donor.

The germline V gene specifies MGHRA as CDR1 and YSYEKL as CDR2. Inclusive of the bounding cysteine and phenylalanine, the CDR3 is 17 residues long. Left in the record is the CDR3 DNA by itself, 51 bases read in frame from the first base. V trim: 1 base; J trim: 8 bases; unmatched bases: 10. Using the deep immunoSEQ assay, TCR CDR3 regions were amplified from genomic DNA by multiplex PCR. Extracted genomic DNA from each cell subset was distributed evenly across all wells of several immunoSEQ 96-well plates, and each plate was treated as a replicate. Each replicate PCR for sorted subsets received approximately 200 ng genomic DNA, equal to tens of thousands of T cell genomes. Purified libraries were measured with a Qubit 3.0 fluorometer, size-checked on a Bioanalyzer 2100, and measured again with the KAPA Library Quantification kit. Every immunoSEQ 96-well plate was sequenced on a separate single-read 150-cycle Illumina NextSeq 550 flow cell. Regarding the original processing steps: Because the immunoSEQ output held only junctional sequences and lacked quality scores, the filtering could not match the filtering applied to full-length reads. Sequences were annotated with PyIR, a Python wrapper for IgBLAST v1.9, and V/J genes and CDR3 were assigned using IMGT germline references. Reads were filtered out if the reads had weak V/J assignments (E-value above 1e-6), no CDR3, stop codons, out-of-frame junctions, or ambiguous translated residues. A V3J clonotype was defined by an identical inferred V gene, J gene, and CDR3 amino acid sequence. Percentage overlap between repertoires was calculated by dividing the number of shared unique clonotypes by the size of the smaller repertoire. Repertoire richness was assessed with RTK rarefaction, the Chao1 estimator, and Recon v2.1 estimates of unobserved clonotypes. For all TCRbeta clonotypes obtained by the gDNA method from a handful of donors, generation probabilities were computed with OLGA. Sourced from immuneACCESS, this table was stored by TCRdb with only in-frame sequences that have V and J called. A share of the clones is absent; for the studies checked, an unresolved V gene accounts for under half, and the remainder has no known explanation. V and J calls plus clone size are reproduced from that table; the DNA served to infer D and trimming. Recorded for this sample are a few hundred thousand clones; approximately 97% of them occurred a single time. Of the sample, approximately 0.057% is held by the ten largest clones.

The donors were healthy, HIV-negative adults with no recently reported acute infections or vaccinations. Only Caucasian adults living in Nashville, Tennessee, USA were represented among the donors. CD4+ T cells were enriched by magnetic negative selection, after which naive cells were positively selected on CD45RA and the negative fraction was taken as the memory subset. Blood was collected by leukapheresis, and PBMCs were isolated by Ficoll-Histopaque density gradient centrifugation and then cryopreserved in liquid nitrogen vapor phase. Analytical flow cytometry was used to check the purity and quantity of every magnetically sorted T cell population. Genomic DNA was isolated from each sorted fraction and quantified by UV absorbance on a Nanodrop 2000c. On this clone: Its cognate antigen has yet to be identified. No quality values exist for individual bases; no much larger clone is one base distant.

Beyond this particular receptor, the publication reports: Because the study included a small number of donors, the genetic and exposure-history diversity represented was limited. Roughly 5% of naive CD4, 3.5% of naive CD8, 2.3% of memory CD4, and 0.35% to 0.4% of memory CD8 clonotypes were shared across several donors. Incomplete sequencing was indicated by rarefaction of sorted-subset datasets, despite the large sequencing depth. Compared with non-shared clonotypes, clonotypes shared by all four sorted-subset donors had higher generation probabilities. Naive subsets generally had larger estimated clonotype richness than memory subsets did. Pairwise subsampling led to the expectation that sequencing depth would affect the degree of clonotype sharing among donors. Only blood was sampled, and tissue TCR repertoires likely differ from those in blood.

This TCR was sampled from a woman aged 25 to 39 in good health. The chain is made from TRBV4-1 and TRBJ2-1; 11 middle bases align to TRBD2. Material for sequencing was naive CD4+ T cells sorted from blood. The sample's cell subset or site label is to be understood as: CD45RA+ positively selected. The CDR3 region: CASSQAILAGGRDEQFF. The DNA sequence follows: TGCGCCAGCAGCCAAGCGATTCTAGCGGGAGGAAGGGATGAGCAGTTCTTC.